The clone carrying this T cell receptor (beta chain) was found a few times. Its antigen remains unidentified. All of the isolated RNA was reverse transcribed, so expressed TCRB transcripts were sequenced. Assay used: immunoSEQ multiplex PCR; TCRdb lists only in-frame clones, some missing. Here the sample spans hundreds of thousands of clones, around 16% being singletons. These data are taken from a study of beta chain features in type 1 diabetes. Study context: Summed over all samples, the examined sorted cells came to 95 million to 130 million. Study observations and caveats: In the patient group, naive, central memory and Treg TCRB repertoires seemed more alike than in the healthy donor group.

Researchers reported sorting CD4+ naive, central memory, regulatory and stem cell-like memory cells via CD45RO/CCR7/CD25/CD127/CD95/CD27. Source material: naive CD4+ T cells from blood. The clonotype originates from a man between 18 and 35 years old in good health.

The CDR3 sequence: CASSLSSRFPGETQYF. The CDR3 coding sequence is TGTGCCAGCAGTTTATCGTCTCGTTTCCCGGGGGAGACCCAGTACTTC. V gene TRBV27 combines with J gene TRBJ2-5, with a tentative D call TRBD2 (5 bases). The germline V gene encodes CDR1 MNHEY and CDR2 SMNVEV (reference sequence). The V end was cut by 0 bases, the J end by 5 bases, with 16 bases between. The CDR3 runs 16 residues.